This TCR beta chain came from a study of CD8+CD57+ T cells in acquired aplastic anemia. Study context: Recorded DNA amounts for sorted CD4+ and CD8+ cells had an average of around 3.5 ug.

Study-wide results and limits: Overlap between patients and controls comprised twenty-nine CD8+ CDR3 sequences.

As concerns this clonotype: Its cognate antigen is unknown.

The use of genomic DNA as template underpinned the TCR beta VDJ and CDR3 profiling. MiXCR, run by TCRdb on the reads, gives a single entry per CDR3 protein. This sample carries 200,000 or so distinct CDR3 sequences, 64% of them seen once, and the ten largest clones take about half. What was sequenced was sorted CD4+, CD8+, or CD8+CD57+ T cells (not recorded which) from PBMCs. The sequence derives from a human donor with severe aplastic anemia or a healthy control (not recorded which).

In nucleotides, the CDR3 is TGTGCCATCAGTGGGGCCAAGCCCTCCTATAATTCACCCCTCCACTTT. Residues: CAISGAKPSYNSPLHF. The V call is TRBV10-3, the J call TRBJ1-6; D is unresolved. Germline loops: CDR1 ENHRY, CDR2 SYGVKD. Deletions cut 4 bases from V and 0 bases from J, with 10 bases between. The CDR3 is 16 residues long.